This T cell receptor beta chain was documented in a study of CD8+CD57+ T cells in acquired aplastic anemia. Template material for TCR beta VDJ and CDR3 profiling consisted of genomic DNA. In TCRdb, the reads were re-called with MiXCR into one record per CDR3 protein. The table has about 160,000 distinct CDR3 sequences, roughly 45% seen once. Germline assignment: CDR1 MNHNS and CDR2 SASEGT. This CDR3 contains 13 residues. Of note for this clonotype: Its antigen is still unknown. This may arise from a read error, as a much more abundant clone is one base away.

Whole-study findings and limits: In common between the patients and the controls were more than 25 CD8+ CDR3 sequences.

The sequenced sample was sorted CD4+, CD8+, or CD8+CD57+ T cells (not recorded which) from PBMCs. This sequence joins TRBV6-1 and TRBJ1-1, with D hard to call. The origin of this receptor is a human donor in good health. DNA for the CDR3: TGTGCCAGCCCCTCGGGGAGGGCCACTGGAGCTTTCTTT. Translated: CASPSGRATGAFF.